These T cell receptor beta chains were read from a single sample in a study of CD8 T cells in ankylosing spondylitis. TCRdb re-derived calls from the 5' RACE reads in MiXCR, one entry per CDR3 protein. The sample has 200,000 or so distinct CDR3 sequences, 13% seen once. Sequenced: blood, either unsorted or a sorted T cell fraction (not recorded which). Every receptor here comes from a female donor with ankylosing spondylitis or in good health (not recorded which). CDR3s include the opening cysteine and the closing phenylalanine or tryptophan. A D gene is named only where the DNA matches it firmly. A row's size may be missing; if present it is once, few, many or a size class.

V,J,D,size,DNA,CDR3
TRBV6-5,TRBJ1-5,.,.,TGTGCCAGCAGTCACTCCGGACAGTTTACGGAGCCCCAGCATTTT,CASSHSGQFTEPQHF
TRBV6-2/TRBV6-3,TRBJ2-7,.,.,TGTGCCAGCAGTTCCGGCACGGGCAACGAGCAGTACTTC,CASSSGTGNEQYF
TRBV11-3,TRBJ2-3,.,.,TGTGCCAGCAGCTTAGATCCGTCTAGCGCAGATACGCAGTATTTT,CASSLDPSSADTQYF
TRBV15,TRBJ2-3,TRBD2,few,TGTGCCACCAGCATCGGGACTAGCGGGAGTAGCACAGATACGCAGTATTTT,CATSIGTSGSSTDTQYF
TRBV18,TRBJ1-1,TRBD1,.,TGTGCCAGCTCACCTACAAGTACAGGGGGATATACTGAAGCTTTCTTT,CASSPTSTGGYTEAFF
TRBV20-1,TRBJ2-7,TRBD2,many,TGCAGTGCTCAATATCAGACTAGCTTGTACGAGCAGTACTTC,CSAQYQTSLYEQYF
TRBV6-2/TRBV6-3,TRBJ2-1,.,.,TGTGCCAGCAGTTACTTTGGGAACAATGAGCAGTTCTTC,CASSYFGNNEQFF
TRBV7-2,TRBJ1-2,TRBD1,many,TGTGCCAGCAGTCGTCCCACAGGGGGCGACTATGGCTACACCTTC,CASSRPTGGDYGYTF
TRBV10-3,TRBJ2-3,TRBD2,few,TGTGCCATCAGTGGGGGTAGCGGGAGCGCAGATACGCAGTATTTT,CAISGGSGSADTQYF
TRBV29-1,TRBJ1-1,.,few,TGCAGCGTTGCTAGGGCAGGGGAGTTTGACACTGAAGCTTTCTTT,CSVARAGEFDTEAFF
TRBV20-1,TRBJ2-3,.,many,TGCAGTGCTTTAGAAGAGGTCCCTAGCACAGATACGCAGTATTTT,CSALEEVPSTDTQYF
TRBV20-1,TRBJ2-2,.,.,TGCAGTGCTAGACCTCCCGGGCAGGCGAACACCGGGGAGCTGTTTTTT,CSARPPGQANTGELFF
TRBV12-3/TRBV12-4,TRBJ2-1,.,many,TGTGCCTCCACCGAGAGGGAAAATGAGCAGTTCTTC,CASTERENEQFF
TRBV6-1,TRBJ1-5,.,.,TGTGCCAGCAGTGAAAAGAACCTTGCGGGACAGCCCCAGCATTTT,CASSEKNLAGQPQHF
TRBV12-3/TRBV12-4,TRBJ1-5,.,few,TGTGCCAGCAGTTTAGAATTTGCAGGTTCCTACAATCAGCCCCAGCATTTT,CASSLEFAGSYNQPQHF
TRBV20-1,TRBJ2-3,TRBD2,.,TGCAGTGCTAGATCTACTAGCGGAGCCTTTGGTACGCAGTATTTT,CSARSTSGAFGTQYF
TRBV11-2,TRBJ2-2,TRBD2,.,TGTGCCAGCAGCTTAGATAGAGCGGGACCGGGAACCGGGGAGCTGTTTTTT,CASSLDRAGPGTGELFF
TRBV3-1,TRBJ2-1,.,few,TGTGCCAGCAGCCAAGGATTGGAACTACCACCTTACAATGAGCAGTTCTTC,CASSQGLELPPYNEQFF
TRBV7-2,TRBJ2-5,TRBD2,few,TGTGCCAGCAGCCCGAACGCGGGGGTAGAGACCCAGTACTTC,CASSPNAGVETQYF
TRBV28,TRBJ1-2,.,few,TGTGCCAGCAGGGATGGGGGCTACACCTTC,CASRDGGYTF
TRBV7-8,TRBJ2-1,.,many,TGTGCCAGCAGCCGAAGACACCCTCAAAGGGGCAATGAGCAGTTCTTC,CASSRRHPQRGNEQFF
TRBV4-1,TRBJ1-5,.,few,TGCGCCAGCAGCCAAGATCCGGCAGGGGTTCAGCCCCAGCATTTT,CASSQDPAGVQPQHF
TRBV11-2,TRBJ1-1,.,many,TGTGCCAGCAGCTTATACACCATGAACACTGAAGCTTTCTTT,CASSLYTMNTEAFF
TRBV10-3,TRBJ1-1,.,.,TGTGCCATCAGTGGGGGGTACACTGAAGCTTCCTTT,CAISGGYTEASF
TRBV20-1,TRBJ2-2,.,many,TGCAGTGCTAGAGATTTTAGCCGGTCCGGGGAGCTGTTTTTT,CSARDFSRSGELFF